This entry is about one T cell receptor (beta chain). No antigen is known for it. No much larger clone is present one base from it, and per-base qualities are unavailable. These data belong to a study of T cells in localized non-small cell lung cancer (dated by TCRdb to the early 2020s). Regarding the complete study: T cell repertoires of about 230 early-stage NSCLC patients were analyzed, with tumors being compared against uninvolved tumor-adjacent lungs. The cohort consisted of 200 to 250 treatment-naive NSCLC patients whose localized lung tumors had been resected. NSCLC patients had a mean age of around 61 years, and around 140 were male and nearly 110 female.

At diagnosis, tumor, uninvolved tumor-adjacent lung and peripheral blood were collected and then preserved as a mix of FFPE and fresh-frozen material. The immunoSEQ Assay was used to sequence TCR beta CDR3 regions from DNA. The study's own analysis went as follows. To compute T cell density, TCR beta template counts were normalized to usable DNA, which was estimated by amplifying housekeeping genes. Using the preseqR package, richness was estimated by extrapolating to 120,000 templates for tissue samples and 400,000 templates for PBMC samples. Clonality was taken to be one minus Pielou's evenness. Tissue-enriched TCRs were identified by differential abundance testing using productive amino-acid clonotypes, minimum total count 5 and alpha 0.1. The Jaccard Index and the Morisita Overlap Index were used to measure repertoire overlap between compartments. GLIPH clustered TCR beta CDR3s with public tetramer-defined viral CDR3s; viral motifs required at least three viral sequences plus V-gene enrichment. TCRdb's version of the immuneACCESS table is confined to in-frame rearrangements and falls short of the full clone set. An unresolved V gene accounts for under half of the shortfall where checked; the remainder is of unknown origin. V and J calls and clone size are those listed in that table; D and trimming were worked out from the DNA. This sample comprises several thousand clones, about 31% of them detected only once. The ten largest clones capture 20% to 25% of the sample.

Study-wide findings and limitations: Because of the exploratory design, TCR variables were selected using unadjusted p-values without false-discovery rate correction. Because multi-region sequencing of the tumors was not done, intratumor heterogeneity could not be ruled out. A median of around 50 of the top 100 tumor clones were detected in paired uninvolved adjacent lung, and around 30 of these tumor clones were also found among the top 100 clones of the paired uninvolved adjacent lung. Higher blood T cell density associated with longer overall survival, while higher adjacent-lung clonality associated with shorter survival. The highest T cell clonality was observed in uninvolved tumor-adjacent lung, where clonality exceeded that of tumor, suggesting that antigenic responses were more focused in uninvolved tumor-adjacent lung.

The TCR comes from a woman between 40 and 69 years old with stage I squamous cell lung carcinoma. The starting material was lung tumor tissue, obtained before any cancer treatment.

The CDR3 reads CASTGRLPLSEGYGYTF. The DNA sequence follows: TGCGCCAGCACGGGACGCCTTCCACTGTCGGAGGGCTATGGCTACACCTTC. The chain uses TRBV10-2 and TRBJ1-2; tentative D gene TRBD1, with 5 bases matching. V is pared back by 7 bases and J by 4 bases, with 25 bases lying between the germline termini. The CDR3 holds 17 amino acids from the cysteine to the phenylalanine. Of all the DNA, just the CDR3 is kept, 51 bases in frame from base 1. Per the germline V gene, WSHSY is the CDR1 and SAAADI is the CDR2.